The next 23 T cell receptor beta chains were all read from a single sample in a study of T cells in localized non-small cell lung cancer. TCRdb's table, derived via immunoSEQ multiplex PCR, lists solely in-frame clones and lacks some. Of some 78,000 clones listed, approximately 84% are singletons. The sequencing here drew on peripheral blood, taken before any cancer treatment. Source of these receptors: a man between 40 and 69 years old with stage I lung adenocarcinoma.

The gene calls are TRBV7-6 and TRBJ2-3; the D is unclear. Trimming took 1 base from V and 0 from J, leaving 11 bases between them. This CDR3 has 16 residues. From germline, CDR1 is SGHVS and CDR2 FNYEAQ. The CDR3 DNA is TGTGCCAGCAGCTTAGAGGCTCTCCCTAGCACAGATACGCAGTATTTT. This gives the protein CASSLEALPSTDTQYF.

In DNA, the CDR3 is TGTGCCAGAAGCTCTCCTACAGGGCCCGAGCAGTACTTC. Protein sequence: CARSSPTGPEQYF. This chain joins TRBV5-3 and TRBJ2-7; D is perhaps TRBD1 (6 bases). TRBV5-3 has ORF status, its function being uncertain. Trimming cost V 3 bases and J 6 bases, with 13 bases left between them. The CDR3 runs to 13 residues.

The J gene is TRBJ2-3, the V gene TRBV5-1; TRBD2 matches at 7 bases. Trimming at V came to 7 bases and at J to 3 bases, leaving 11 bases not matched to a gene. Germline CDR1 is SGHRS and CDR2 is YFSETQ. The CDR3 sequence is 15 residues long. The CDR3: CASDGGGRGTDTQYF. In nucleotides, the CDR3 is TGCGCCAGCGACGGCGGGGGTAGAGGGACAGATACGCAGTATTTT.

This chain joins TRBV5-6 and TRBJ2-5; the D gene is possibly TRBD2 (6 bases). V lost 2 bases to trimming and J lost 4 bases, with 9 bases between them. Germline V gene sequence: CDR1 SGHDT, CDR2 YYEEEE. The CDR3 is 13 residues long. Here the CDR3 reads CASSLEGGETQYF. DNA of the CDR3: TGTGCCAGCAGCTTAGAGGGAGGAGAGACCCAGTACTTC.

This clone was counted once. CDR3 bases: TGTGCCAGTAGTATTTCGGACAGCAATGAGCAGTTCTTC. This translates into CASSISDSNEQFF. The chain combines TRBV19 with TRBJ2-1; TRBD1 might be the D (6 bases). V lost 3 bases, J lost 6 bases, and 9 bases lay in between. Germline loops: CDR1 LNHDA, CDR2 SQIVND (reference sequence). CDR3 length: 13 amino acids.

Turning to this clone: A read error may account for a junction end that differs from germline. The chain carries TRBV6-5 and TRBJ2-1; 8 bases align to TRBD2. Germline lookup yields CDR1 MNHEY and CDR2 SVGAGI. CDR3 size: 13 residues. The CDR3 DNA follows: TGTGCCAGCAGTCCTCTAAAAGGATCCGGGAGGGTCTTC. It codes for CASSPLKGSGRVF.

CDR3 sequence (DNA): TGTGCCAGCAGCGTAGGCCTCAGAAAGAATGAAAAACTGTTTTTT. Its translation is CASSVGLRKNEKLFF. The V call is TRBV9, the J call TRBJ1-4; D ambiguous. In germline, CDR1 is SGDLS, CDR2 YYNGEE. V was trimmed by 0 bases and J by 5 bases, leaving 11 bases between them. The length of the CDR3 is 15 residues.

The chain has TRBV14 and TRBJ1-2; tentative D call: TRBD1 (6 bases). Germline CDR1 reads SGHDN; CDR2 reads FVKESK. V lost 2 bases and J 3 bases, leaving 13 bases between the germline ends. This CDR3 region has 15 residues. CDR3 loop: CASSQNRATDYGYTF. The DNA of the CDR3 is TGTGCCAGCAGCCAAAACAGGGCCACTGACTATGGCTACACCTTC.

The gene calls are TRBV6-5 and TRBJ1-5; D unresolved. This CDR3 contains 13 residues. The germline V gene has CDR1 MNHEY and CDR2 SVGAGI. The ends were cut back, 0 bases at V and 5 bases at J, with 5 bases in the middle. CDR3 coding DNA: TGTGCCAGCAGTTACTCTGGGGATCAGCCCCAGCATTTT. Translating gives CASSYSGDQPQHF.

This clone was counted a few times. This chain links TRBV7-9 with TRBJ1-4, with TRBD1 matching 7 bases. The CDR3 runs to 18 residues. Germline values: CDR1 SEHNR, CDR2 FQNEAQ (reference sequence). Trimming removed 1 base from V and 6 bases from J; junction bases left unmatched: 14. The CDR3 sequence is CASSLGGDRAKPYEKLFF. CDR3 DNA: TGTGCCAGCAGCTTAGGGGGTGACAGGGCTAAGCCTTATGAAAAACTGTTTTTT.

This rearrangement joins TRBV30 to TRBJ2-4; D perhaps matches TRBD2 (5 bases). CDR1 is GTSNPN, CDR2 SVGIG, per germline (reference sequence). This CDR3 comprises 12 residues. V was clipped by 4 bases and J by 7 bases, with 11 bases between them. The CDR3 reads CAWTRDDNIQYF. CDR3 coding DNA: TGTGCCTGGACCCGGGATGACAACATTCAGTACTTC. The whole variable domain, filled in from reference TRBV30 and TRBJ2-4, reads SQTIHQWPATLVQPVGSPLSLECTVEGTSNPNLYWYRQAAGRGLQLLFYSVGIGQISSEVPQNLSASRPQDRQFILSSKKLLLSDSGFYLCAWTRDDNIQYFGAGTRLSVL.

V is TRBV9 and J is TRBJ1-3, with D hard to call. Germline V gene data show CDR1 as SGDLS and CDR2 as YYNGEE. Trimming pared 4 bases from V and 4 bases from J, leaving 6 bases between. The CDR3 consists of 12 residues. The CDR3 nucleotides read TGTGCCAGCAGCTATCAGGGAAACACCATATATTTT. Amino acid sequence: CASSYQGNTIYF.

This clone was detected once. The rearrangement links TRBV5-1 to TRBJ1-2; unclear D gene. The V end lost 5 bases, the J end lost 6 bases, and 14 bases lay between the germline ends. The V gene's germline CDR1 is SGHRS and CDR2 YFSETQ. The CDR3 runs to 13 residues. The CDR3 spells CASRYRDLDGYTF. The CDR3 bases are TGCGCCAGCAGGTACCGGGATCTTGATGGCTACACCTTC.

The chain is built from TRBV6-1 and TRBJ1-4; D uncertain. The CDR3 runs to 14 residues. The germline V and J ends were trimmed by 5 bases and 8 bases, with 15 bases remaining between them. CDR1 and CDR2 (germline): MNHNS, SASEGT. The CDR3 loop is CASSKGLVGEKLFF. CDR3 bases: TGTGCCAGCAGTAAGGGATTGGTCGGAGAAAAACTGTTTTTT.

V is TRBV7-2 and J is TRBJ2-5; D possibly corresponds to TRBD1 (6 bases). This CDR3 is 15 amino acids long. Germline CDR1 is SGHTA and CDR2 is FQGNSA. V was cut by 2 bases and J by 2 bases, with 12 bases left in between. The CDR3, as DNA: TGTGCCAGCAGCTTAATGGACAGCGAGCAAGAGACCCAGTACTTC. It translates to CASSLMDSEQETQYF.

The chain carries TRBV18 and TRBJ1-2; 12 positions agree with TRBD1. The germline gives CDR1 KGHSH, CDR2 LQKENI. CDR3 length: 16 amino acids. V dropped 3 bases and J dropped 6; count of bases not matched to a gene: 8. The CDR3: CASSPLPGQGANGYTF. The DNA of the CDR3 is TGTGCCAGCTCACCGCTACCGGGACAGGGGGCTAATGGCTACACCTTC.

This rearrangement joins TRBV10-3 to TRBJ2-2; D gene ambiguous. The ends were cut back, 10 bases at V and 0 bases at J, with 9 bases in the middle. This CDR3 comprises 13 residues. In germline, CDR1 is ENHRY, CDR2 SYGVKD. The CDR3 loop is CATGRTNTGELFF. The DNA of the CDR3 is TGTGCCACTGGACGAACGAACACCGGGGAGCTGTTTTTT.

This chain joins TRBV2 and TRBJ2-1, with D unclear. The length of the CDR3 is 13 residues. CDR1 SNHLY and CDR2 FYNNEI come from the germline V gene. V was shortened by 6 bases and J by 7 bases, with 13 bases between the two germline ends. CDR3 loop: CASRWYQVNEQFF. CDR3 DNA sequence: TGTGCCAGCAGATGGTATCAGGTGAATGAGCAGTTCTTC.

The CDR3 DNA is TGTGCCAGCAGCTTGTTGGTTGGAGCTTTCTTT. Translation gives CASSLLVGAFF. The chain joins TRBV13 to TRBJ1-1, with no clear D. Trimming left V 3 bases short and J 10 bases short, with 9 bases between. The CDR3 has 11 residues. Germline V CDR1 and CDR2: PRHDT, FYEKMQ (reference sequence).

J is TRBJ2-1 and V is TRBV7-6; D perhaps matches TRBD2 (5 bases). The V gene's germline CDR1 is SGHVS and CDR2 FNYEAQ. This CDR3 has 15 amino acids. V lost 6 bases and J 1 base, leaving 13 bases between the germline ends. The CDR3 DNA sequence: TGTGCCAGCAGTCTAGAGACGGGGTCCTACAATGAGCAGTTCTTC. Protein: CASSLETGSYNEQFF.

In nucleotides, the CDR3 is TGCGCCAGCAGCTTGGGTGGACTAGGCAGATCATCGACCGGGGAGCTGTTTTTT. Its protein product is CASSLGGLGRSSTGELFF. The chain links TRBV5-1 to TRBJ2-2; 7 bases are shared with TRBD2. The CDR3 consists of 18 residues. The V gene's germline CDR1 is SGHRS and CDR2 YFSETQ. After removal of 0 bases from V and 5 bases from J, the junction contained 13 bases not matched to a gene.

This chain connects TRBV28 to TRBJ2-4, with D possibly matching TRBD1 (9 bases). The CDR3 contains 15 residues. Germline V gene sequence: CDR1 MDHEN, CDR2 SYDVKM. Deletions cut 5 bases from V and 4 bases from J, with 15 bases between. The CDR3 region has the DNA TGTGCCAGCAGTGATAGCGGGACAGGGAAAAACATTCAGTACTTC. As protein: CASSDSGTGKNIQYF.

The table lists this clone with a count of one. The J gene is TRBJ2-3, the V gene TRBV4-1; 7 nucleotides agree with TRBD2. CDR3 length: 18 residues. Germline CDR1 reads MGHRA; CDR2 reads YSYEKL. The junction had 15 bases not matched to a gene; V was cut back by 4 bases and J by 2 bases. CDR3 coding DNA: TGCGCCAGCAGCCCCCGACCCTTTAGAGCGGGATCCACAGATACGCAGTATTTT. This codes for CASSPRPFRAGSTDTQYF.